This is a list of T cell receptor beta chains from one sample in a study of T cell changes during pregnancy in multiple sclerosis. Profiling relied on immunoSEQ multiplex PCR, and the TCRdb table lists in-frame clones only, not all of them. The top ten hold approximately 1.5% of the sample, which has around 65,000 clones, 90% to 95% seen once. Here the sequenced sample was peripheral blood, taken in the third trimester of pregnancy. The origin of the receptors is a female donor in good health, enrolled as a control in a pregnancy study. The CDR3 runs from the conserved cysteine through the conserved F or W. The order of the fields is V gene, clone size, J gene, D gene, CDR3 protein, CDR3 DNA. The D gene is left open where the match is weak. Clone size is stated in some rows and not others, as once, few, many or a class when expanded.

>TRBV5-5|NA|TRBJ1-4|NA
CASSSLTGGNEKLFF
TGTGCCAGCAGCTCCCTGACAGGTGGGAATGAAAAACTGTTTTTT
>TRBV2|once|TRBJ2-2|NA
CASNFAGSGELFF
TGTGCCAGCAATTTTGCGGGGAGCGGGGAGCTGTTTTTT
>TRBV6-1|NA|TRBJ2-5|NA
CASTPRRQGSETQYF
TGTGCCAGCACCCCCAGGCGGCAGGGGTCCGAGACCCAGTACTTC
>TRBV7-8|NA|TRBJ2-3|NA
CASSLAHEGELPNTDTQYF
TGTGCCAGCAGCTTAGCGCATGAGGGGGAGCTACCTAACACAGATACGCAGTATTTT
>TRBV6-6|NA|TRBJ2-6|TRBD1
CASNPQGTGANVLTF
TGTGCCAGCAACCCACAGGGGACTGGGGCCAACGTCCTGACTTTC
>TRBV19|NA|TRBJ2-7|TRBD2
CASSILAGGQNEQYF
TGTGCCAGTAGTATCTTGGCGGGGGGGCAGAACGAGCAGTACTTC
>TRBV28|NA|TRBJ1-2|NA
CASSLSPTSYGYTF
TGTGCCAGCAGTTTATCCCCTACTTCCTATGGCTACACCTTC
>TRBV5-1|once|TRBJ2-6|NA
CASYQGGAGANVLTF
TGCGCCAGCTATCAGGGCGGGGCTGGGGCCAACGTCCTGACTTTC
>TRBV7-9|once|TRBJ2-1|TRBD1
CASTPVGTAYNEQFF
TGTGCCAGCACCCCGGTGGGGACAGCTTACAATGAGCAGTTCTTC
>TRBV7-9|NA|TRBJ1-1|NA
CASSLRTDEAFF
TGTGCCAGCAGCTTGCGGACAGACGAAGCTTTCTTT
>TRBV18|NA|TRBJ1-3|NA
CASSPGASGNTIYF
TGTGCCAGCTCACCCGGAGCCTCTGGAAACACCATATATTTT
>TRBV7-6|NA|TRBJ2-7|TRBD1
CASSRPGQAYEQYF
TGTGCCAGCAGCCGTCCGGGACAGGCCTACGAGCAGTACTTC
>TRBV12-5|NA|TRBJ2-3|NA
CASGLWPGDFTDTQYF
TGTGCTAGTGGTTTGTGGCCTGGGGACTTCACAGATACGCAGTATTTT
>TRBV19|NA|TRBJ1-6|TRBD1
CASRAKGADSPLHF
TGTGCCAGTAGAGCAAAGGGGGCGGACTCACCCCTCCACTTT
>TRBV15|once|TRBJ2-3|TRBD1
CATSRGQGKNTDTQYF
TGTGCCACCAGTCGCGGACAGGGTAAAAACACAGATACGCAGTATTTT
>TRBV6-6|NA|TRBJ1-1|NA
CASSLRTDHTEAFF
TGTGCCAGCAGTCTGCGGACTGACCACACTGAAGCTTTCTTT
>TRBV25-1|once|TRBJ1-5|NA
CASSEGGGNQPQHF
TGTGCCAGCAGTGAAGGGGGGGGCAATCAGCCCCAGCATTTT
>TRBV6-1|NA|TRBJ2-7|TRBD1
CASSEGPGQNYEQYF
TGTGCCAGCAGTGAAGGGCCGGGACAGAACTACGAGCAGTACTTC
>TRBV7-3|NA|TRBJ1-4|NA
CASSFQGPNEKLFF
TGTGCCAGCAGCTTTCAGGGGCCAAATGAAAAACTGTTTTTT
>TRBV7-9|few|TRBJ2-7|NA
CASSSRVYEQYF
TGTGCCAGCAGCTCCCGGGTCTACGAGCAGTACTTC
>TRBV7-3|NA|TRBJ2-1|NA
CASSRTTGDRVF
TGTGCCAGCAGCCGGACCACAGGAGACCGGGTCTTC
>TRBV6-5|NA|TRBJ2-1|NA
CASTLYNEQFF
TGTGCCAGCACCCTTTACAATGAGCAGTTCTTC
>TRBV4-3|NA|TRBJ1-1|NA
CASSQDWLGSPEAFF
TGCGCCAGCAGCCAAGATTGGCTCGGGTCACCTGAAGCTTTCTTT
>TRBV5-6|few|TRBJ1-6|TRBD1
CASSLEQGHNSPLHF
TGTGCCAGCAGCTTGGAACAGGGGCATAATTCACCCCTCCACTTT